One and the same sample provided the 15 T cell receptor beta chains below, sequenced in a study of shared clonotypes between healthy human individuals. Clones were read by immunoSEQ multiplex PCR, and TCRdb kept only the in-frame ones, dropping some. The sample contains around 2.3 million clones, 95% of which appear only once. Sequenced sample: naive CD4+ T cells sorted from blood. The sample's subset: CD45RA+ positively selected. The receptors stem from a young man in good health.

The genes are TRBV5-1 and TRBJ2-5, with TRBD2 identical over 15 bases. The germline gives CDR1 SGHRS, CDR2 YFSETQ. The trim removed 9 bases at V and 1 base at J, leaving 10 bases unmatched. The CDR3 consists of 17 residues. CDR3 amino acids: CATRQGGLAGGQETQYF. CDR3 bases: TGCGCCACCAGACAAGGGGGACTAGCGGGGGGCCAAGAGACCCAGTACTTC.

This sequence joins TRBV7-6 and TRBJ2-3; 9 nucleotides match TRBD1. The CDR3 is 14 amino acids. CDR1 is SGHVS and CDR2 is FNYEAQ in the germline V gene. V lost 5 bases to trimming and J lost 6 bases; unmatched junction nucleotides: 6. CDR3 sequence (DNA): TGTGCCAGCAGCCAGGACAGGGGTGGGGATACGCAGTATTTT. Translating it yields CASSQDRGGDTQYF. Full variable domain (missing parts from reference TRBV7-6 and TRBJ2-3): GAGVSQSPRYKVTKRGQDVALRCDPISGHVSLYWYRQALGQGPEFLTYFNYEAQQDKSGLPNDRFSAERPEGSISTLTIQRTEQRDSAMYRCASSQDRGGDTQYFGPGTRLTVL.

The chain carries TRBV28 and TRBJ2-7, with D perhaps TRBD2 (5 bases). Deletions cut 4 bases from V and 1 base from J, with 11 bases between. The germline gives CDR1 MDHEN, CDR2 SYDVKM. This CDR3 has 14 residues. CDR3 DNA sequence: TGTGCCAGCAGTTCCCGACTAAAATCCTACGAGCAGTACTTC. Translated: CASSSRLKSYEQYF.

The chain couples TRBV6-5 to TRBJ2-7; the D is unclear. This CDR3 region has 14 residues. Germline V gene lookup returns CDR1 MNHEY and CDR2 SVGAGI. Trimming removed 6 bases at V and 7 bases at J, with 19 bases between. Written as DNA, the CDR3 is TGTGCCAGCAGGCCGGAGCTGGCCTTTGGGGAGCAGTACTTC. As protein: CASRPELAFGEQYF.

This chain links TRBV6-5 with TRBJ2-2; 11 bases line up with TRBD2. With 6 bases clipped from V and 6 bases from J, the junction kept 6 bases outside the gene matches. Per germline, CDR1 MNHEY and CDR2 SVGAGI. This CDR3 contains 15 residues. The CDR3 protein is CASSPTSGGSGELFF. Written as DNA, the CDR3 is TGTGCCAGCAGCCCCACTAGCGGGGGATCCGGGGAGCTGTTTTTT.

V and J are TRBV18 and TRBJ1-5, with D maybe TRBD1 (6 bases). The CDR3 length is 14 residues. V was cut by 2 bases and J by 7 bases, with 12 bases left in between. CDR1 KGHSH and CDR2 LQKENI come from the germline V gene. The CDR3, as DNA: TGTGCCAGCTCACCAACAGGGTTTACACAGCCCCAGCATTTT. Protein product: CASSPTGFTQPQHF.

The V and J genes are TRBV5-6 and TRBJ1-2; a weak D match, TRBD1 (6 bases). Trimming removed 4 bases at V and 2 bases at J, with 12 bases between. The CDR3 is 14 amino acids. Looked up from germline, CDR1 is SGHDT and CDR2 is YYEEEE. CDR3 in amino acids: CASSPGQKNYGYTF. CDR3 coding DNA: TGTGCCAGCAGCCCTGGACAGAAAAACTATGGCTACACCTTC.

CDR3 coding DNA: TGTGCCAGCAGCCCATCGCCTGGGGGACAGGGTGGCTATGGCTACACCTTC. It is translated as CASSPSPGGQGGYGYTF. This chain uses TRBV5-5 with TRBJ1-2; 9 bases line up with TRBD1. V lost 4 bases and J lost 4; bases outside the gene matches: 14. Germline CDR1 reads SGHKS; CDR2 reads YYEKEE (reference sequence). The CDR3 has 17 amino acids.

The chain has TRBV7-9 and TRBJ1-5; D is possibly TRBD1 (5 bases). V was pared by 3 bases and J by 0 bases, with 6 bases between. Germline CDR1 SEHNR, CDR2 FQNEAQ (reference sequence). The CDR3 runs to 14 residues. The CDR3 nucleotides are TGTGCCAGCAGCTTCGGGACTAGCAATCAGCCCCAGCATTTT. It is translated as CASSFGTSNQPQHF.

The chain uses TRBV29-1 and TRBJ2-3; D unresolved. The germline V and J ends were trimmed by 2 bases and 0 bases, with 9 bases remaining between them. The CDR3 sequence is 14 residues long. Per the germline V gene, CDR1 is SQVTM and CDR2 is ANQGSEA. The CDR3 DNA is TGCAGCGTTGAAAGCATACCTAGCACAGATACGCAGTATTTT. Translated: CSVESIPSTDTQYF.

With regard to this clone: Other DNA sequences within the sample encode an identical CDR3. The chain uses TRBV5-1 and TRBJ1-3; D remains unclear. Trimming pared 4 bases from V and 2 bases from J, leaving 10 bases between. Germline CDR1 is SGHRS and CDR2 is YFSETQ. This CDR3 has 14 amino acids. The CDR3, as DNA: TGCGCCAGCAGCCTCGCTGGGGCTGGAAACACCATATATTTT. This encodes CASSLAGAGNTIYF.

The J gene is TRBJ1-3, the V gene TRBV10-3, with D tentatively TRBD1 (5 bases). CDR3 length: 13 residues. V was pared by 4 bases and J by 7 bases, with 11 bases between. Germline CDR1 is ENHRY and CDR2 is SYGVKD. The CDR3 reads CAISGQRGNTIYF. For the CDR3, the DNA is TGTGCCATCAGTGGGCAGCGGGGGAACACCATATATTTT.

With respect to this clone: Additional DNA sequences in this sample encode the identical CDR3. The rearrangement links TRBV5-6 to TRBJ2-5; maybe TRBD1 (5 bases). Germline values: CDR1 SGHDT, CDR2 YYEEEE. This CDR3 is 13 amino acids long. The V and J ends lost 1 base and 2 bases respectively, with 6 bases between them. CDR3 protein: CASSLRGQETQYF. The CDR3 nucleotides are TGTGCCAGCAGCTTGAGGGGACAAGAGACCCAGTACTTC.

A few counts support this clone. The chain joins TRBV19 to TRBJ1-5; D possibly corresponds to TRBD1 (5 bases). V lost 4 bases and J lost 6, with 13 bases in between. CDR1 LNHDA and CDR2 SQIVND come from the germline V gene (reference sequence). The CDR3 length is 14 residues. CDR3 loop: CASSNPGRAQPQHF. CDR3 DNA: TGTGCCAGTAGTAATCCGGGGCGGGCTCAGCCCCAGCATTTT.

The chain links TRBV6-1 to TRBJ2-4; D is perhaps TRBD1 (6 bases). Germline V gives CDR1 MNHNS, CDR2 SASEGT. This CDR3 comprises 17 residues. Trimming took off 3 bases at V and 1 base at J, with 16 bases between the two ends. The CDR3 region is CASSDPTGRGAKNIQYF. The DNA for the CDR3 is TGTGCCAGCAGTGATCCTACAGGGCGCGGGGCCAAAAACATTCAGTACTTC.